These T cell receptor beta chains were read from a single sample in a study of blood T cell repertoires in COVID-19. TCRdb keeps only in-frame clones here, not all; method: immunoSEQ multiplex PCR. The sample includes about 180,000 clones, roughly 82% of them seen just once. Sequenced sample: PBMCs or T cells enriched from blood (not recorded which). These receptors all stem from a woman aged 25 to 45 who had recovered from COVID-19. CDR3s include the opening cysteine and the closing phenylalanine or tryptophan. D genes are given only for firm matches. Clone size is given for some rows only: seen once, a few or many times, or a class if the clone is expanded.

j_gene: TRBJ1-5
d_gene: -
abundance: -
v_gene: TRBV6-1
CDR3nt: TGTGCCAGCAGTGAAAGCCCTACGGGGTTTATAGATCAGCCCCAGCATTTT
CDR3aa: CASSESPTGFIDQPQHF

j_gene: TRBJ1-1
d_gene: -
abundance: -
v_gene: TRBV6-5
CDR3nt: TGTGCCACCCACCGGGACACTGAAGCTTTCTTT
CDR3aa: CATHRDTEAFF

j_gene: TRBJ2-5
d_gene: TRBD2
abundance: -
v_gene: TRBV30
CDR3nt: TGTGCCTGGAGTGCGGGACTAGCGGGGGAAGAGACCCAGTACTTC
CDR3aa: CAWSAGLAGEETQYF

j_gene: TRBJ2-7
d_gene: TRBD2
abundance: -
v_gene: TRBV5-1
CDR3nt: TGCGCCAGCAGCTTGGCCCCTAGCGGGGGGAGCTCCTACGAGCAGTACTTC
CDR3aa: CASSLAPSGGSSYEQYF

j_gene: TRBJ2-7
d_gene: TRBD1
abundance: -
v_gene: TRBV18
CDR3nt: TGTGCCAGCTCGGCCCCGGGACAGGGGGTTTACGAGCAGTACTTC
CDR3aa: CASSAPGQGVYEQYF

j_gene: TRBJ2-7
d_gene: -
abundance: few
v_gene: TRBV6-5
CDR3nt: TGTGCCAGCAGGCTAGCGATAAAGAACTACGAGCAGTACTTC
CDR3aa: CASRLAIKNYEQYF

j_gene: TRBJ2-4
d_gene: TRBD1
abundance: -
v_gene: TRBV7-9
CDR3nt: TGTGCCAGCAGCTTAGATCGAGATTCGGACAGGCAGTACTTC
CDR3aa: CASSLDRDSDRQYF

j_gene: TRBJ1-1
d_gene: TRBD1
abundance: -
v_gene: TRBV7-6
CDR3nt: TGTGCCAGCAGCTTAAAGGGGGCTCCCTTGAATACTGAAGCTTTCTTT
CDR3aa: CASSLKGAPLNTEAFF

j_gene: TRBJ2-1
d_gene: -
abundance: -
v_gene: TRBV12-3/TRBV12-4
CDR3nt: TGTGCCACAACAAGAACCAATGAGCAGTTCTTC
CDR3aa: CATTRTNEQFF

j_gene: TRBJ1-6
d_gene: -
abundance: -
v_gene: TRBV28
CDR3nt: TGTGCCAGCAGTTCCCCGAGGGGGAAGCTTAATTCACCCCTCCACTTT
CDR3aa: CASSSPRGKLNSPLHF

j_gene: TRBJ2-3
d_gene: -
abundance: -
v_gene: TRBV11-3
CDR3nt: TGTGCCAGCAGTAAGGGGGTTAGCACAGATACGCAGTATTTT
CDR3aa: CASSKGVSTDTQYF

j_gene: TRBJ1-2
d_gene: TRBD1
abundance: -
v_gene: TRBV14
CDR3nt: TGTGCCAGCAGCCCACTAATGACAGGGGGCAATGGCTACACCTTC
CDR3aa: CASSPLMTGGNGYTF

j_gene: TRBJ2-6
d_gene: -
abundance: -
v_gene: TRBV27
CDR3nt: TGTGCCAGCCGTTCAGCGGGCTCTGGGGCCAACGTCCTGACTTTC
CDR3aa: CASRSAGSGANVLTF

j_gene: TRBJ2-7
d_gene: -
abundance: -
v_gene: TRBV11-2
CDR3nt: TGTGCCAGCAGCCACTCCTACGAGCAGTACTTC
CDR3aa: CASSHSYEQYF

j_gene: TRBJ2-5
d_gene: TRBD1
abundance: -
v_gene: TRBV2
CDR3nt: TGTGCCAGCAGTGAAGCGATGGGATGGGGGACAGGCCACCAAGAGACCCAGTACTTC
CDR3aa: CASSEAMGWGTGHQETQYF

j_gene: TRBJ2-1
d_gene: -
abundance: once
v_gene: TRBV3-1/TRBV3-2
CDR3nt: TGTGCCAGCAGCCAAGATCCGCGGCCCGATGAGCAGTTCTTC
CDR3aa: CASSQDPRPDEQFF

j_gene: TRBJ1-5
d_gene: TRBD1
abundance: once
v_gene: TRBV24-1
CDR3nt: TGTGCCACCAGTGAGGGGAACAGGGGGCGGTTTTCTATTAGCAATCAGCCCCAGCATTTT
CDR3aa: CATSEGNRGRFSISNQPQHF

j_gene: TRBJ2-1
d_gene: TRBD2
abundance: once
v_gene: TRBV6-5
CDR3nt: TGTGCCAGCGGGAATAGCGGGAGGGCCCGGAATGAGCAGTTCTTC
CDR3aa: CASGNSGRARNEQFF

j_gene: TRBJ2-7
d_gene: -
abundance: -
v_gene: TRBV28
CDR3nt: TGTGCCAGCAGTTTATCCGCCGGCGGAGCCTACGAGCAGTACTTC
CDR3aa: CASSLSAGGAYEQYF

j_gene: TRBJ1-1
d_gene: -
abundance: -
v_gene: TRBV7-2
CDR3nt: TGTGCCAGCAGCTTTAGTCGAGGGAACACTGAAGCTTTCTTT
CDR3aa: CASSFSRGNTEAFF

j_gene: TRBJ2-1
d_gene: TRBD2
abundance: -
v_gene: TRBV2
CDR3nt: TGTGCCAGCAGTGACCCAATTGGGAGGGAGTTTGTAGATGAGCAGTTCTTC
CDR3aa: CASSDPIGREFVDEQFF

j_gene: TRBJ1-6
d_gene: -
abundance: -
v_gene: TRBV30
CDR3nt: TGTGCCTGGAGTCAGGGGCATAATTCACCCCTCCACTTT
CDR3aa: CAWSQGHNSPLHF

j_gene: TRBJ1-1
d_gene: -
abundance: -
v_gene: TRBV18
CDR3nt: TGTGCCAGCTCACCCTCAGGTCCGAATTTGGGGGGCACTGAAGCTTTCTTT
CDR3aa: CASSPSGPNLGGTEAFF

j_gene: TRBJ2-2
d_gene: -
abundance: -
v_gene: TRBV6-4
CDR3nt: TGTGCCAGCAGTGACTCTAGGAGGAACACCGGGGAGCTGTTTTTT
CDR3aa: CASSDSRRNTGELFF

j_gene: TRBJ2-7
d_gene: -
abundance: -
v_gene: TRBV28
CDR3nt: TGTGCCAGCAGTTTATCCGCAGGCGACTACGAGCAGTACTTC
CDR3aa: CASSLSAGDYEQYF

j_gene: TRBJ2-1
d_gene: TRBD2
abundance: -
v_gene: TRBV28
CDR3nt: TGTGCCAGCAGTTTCGAGACTAGCGGGAGCTCCTACAATGAGCAGTTCTTC
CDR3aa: CASSFETSGSSYNEQFF

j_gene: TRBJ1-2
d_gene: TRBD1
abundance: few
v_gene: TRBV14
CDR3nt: TGTGCCAGCAGCCAAGAAACGGGGACAGGGGCAAACTATGGCTACACCTTC
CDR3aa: CASSQETGTGANYGYTF

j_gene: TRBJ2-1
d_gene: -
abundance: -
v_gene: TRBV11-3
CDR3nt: TGTGCCAGCAGCTACCCGTTAGCGGAGAATGAGCAGTTCTTC
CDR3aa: CASSYPLAENEQFF

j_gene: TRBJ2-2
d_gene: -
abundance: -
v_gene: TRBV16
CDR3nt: TGTGCCAGCAGCCAATCCAGGGGCGCCGGGGAGCTGTTTTTT
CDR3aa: CASSQSRGAGELFF

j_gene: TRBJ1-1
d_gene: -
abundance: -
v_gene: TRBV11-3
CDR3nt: TGTGCCAGCGCCCCCCAGGGAAACACTGAAGCTTTCTTT
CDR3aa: CASAPQGNTEAFF

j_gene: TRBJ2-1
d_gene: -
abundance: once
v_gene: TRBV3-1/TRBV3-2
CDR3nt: TGTGCCAGCAGCCAATTTATCCGGGACACTCTCTACAATGAGCAGTTCTTC
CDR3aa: CASSQFIRDTLYNEQFF

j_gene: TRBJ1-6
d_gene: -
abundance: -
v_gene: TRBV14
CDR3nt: TGTGCCAGCAGCCAAGGGAGAGGGCAAAATTCACCCCTCCACTTT
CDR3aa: CASSQGRGQNSPLHF

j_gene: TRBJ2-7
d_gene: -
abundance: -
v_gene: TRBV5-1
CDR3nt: TGCGCCAGCAGCTTGGACAGGCACGAGCAGTACTTC
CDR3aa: CASSLDRHEQYF

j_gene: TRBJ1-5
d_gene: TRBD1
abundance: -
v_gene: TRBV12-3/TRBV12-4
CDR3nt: TGTGCCAGCAGACAGGGGTCGAATCAGCCCCAGCATTTT
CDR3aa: CASRQGSNQPQHF

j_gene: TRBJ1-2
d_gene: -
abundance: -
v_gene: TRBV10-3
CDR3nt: TGTGCCATCAGTGAGTCGACTCTCCCACTGTCTGGCTACACCTTC
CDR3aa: CAISESTLPLSGYTF

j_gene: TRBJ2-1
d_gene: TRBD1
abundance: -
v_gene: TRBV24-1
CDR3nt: TGTGCCACCGAGGAGACAGGGGGCGGGGATGAGCAGTTCTTC
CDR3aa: CATEETGGGDEQFF

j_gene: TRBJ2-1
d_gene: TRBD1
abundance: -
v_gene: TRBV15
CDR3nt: TGTGCCACCAGCAGAGGACCAACAGGGGGTCCGAACAATGAGCAGTTCTTC
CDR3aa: CATSRGPTGGPNNEQFF

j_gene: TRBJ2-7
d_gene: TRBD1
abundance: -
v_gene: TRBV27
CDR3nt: TGTGCCAGCAGTTTCTCCCCGGGAAGGGGGCACGAGCAGTACTTC
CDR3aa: CASSFSPGRGHEQYF

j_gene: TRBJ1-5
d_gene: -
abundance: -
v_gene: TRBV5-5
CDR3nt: TGTGCCAGCAGCTTGTCAGGGGTTCGCAATCAGCCCCAGCATTTT
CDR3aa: CASSLSGVRNQPQHF

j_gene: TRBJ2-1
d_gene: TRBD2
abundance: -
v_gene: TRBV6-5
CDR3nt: TGTGCCAGCTCCTTCCTAGCGGGACATGAGCAGTTCTTC
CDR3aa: CASSFLAGHEQFF

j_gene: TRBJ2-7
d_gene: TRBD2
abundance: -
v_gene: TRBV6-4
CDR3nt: TGTGCCAGCGGAACTAGCGGGTACCTAACCACCTACGAGCAGTACTTC
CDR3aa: CASGTSGYLTTYEQYF

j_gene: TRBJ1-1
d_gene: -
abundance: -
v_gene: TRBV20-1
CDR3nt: TGCAGTGCTAGTATTGGGGCCTACACTGAAGCTTTCTTT
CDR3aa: CSASIGAYTEAFF

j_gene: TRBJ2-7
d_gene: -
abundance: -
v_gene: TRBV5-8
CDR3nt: TGTGCCAGCAGCTCACGGACTACCTCCTACGAGCAGTACTTC
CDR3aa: CASSSRTTSYEQYF

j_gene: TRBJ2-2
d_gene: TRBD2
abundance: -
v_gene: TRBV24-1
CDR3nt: TGTGCCACCAGTGACCCCGGGACTAGCGGGAGGCCCCACGGGGAGCTGTTTTTT
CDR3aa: CATSDPGTSGRPHGELFF

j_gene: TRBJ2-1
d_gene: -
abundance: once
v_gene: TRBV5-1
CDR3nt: TGCGCCAGCAGCCCTAGTGAGGGTGAGCAGTTCTTC
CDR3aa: CASSPSEGEQFF

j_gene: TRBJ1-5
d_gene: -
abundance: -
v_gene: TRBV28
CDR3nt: TGTGCCAGCACCTTCGGGGGTAATCAGCCCCAGCATTTT
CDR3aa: CASTFGGNQPQHF

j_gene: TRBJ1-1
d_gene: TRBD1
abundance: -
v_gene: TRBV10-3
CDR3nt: TGTGCCATCAGTGAGCCGACCGGGACAGGAACGAAAGCTTTCTTT
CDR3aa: CAISEPTGTGTKAFF

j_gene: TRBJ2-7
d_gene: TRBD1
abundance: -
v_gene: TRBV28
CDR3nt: TGTGCCAGCAGTTTACCCGGGACAGGGGACTACGAGCAGTACTTC
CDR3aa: CASSLPGTGDYEQYF

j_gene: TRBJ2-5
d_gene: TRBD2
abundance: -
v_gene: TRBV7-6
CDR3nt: TGTGCCAGCAGCCCCGGACTAGCGGGAGAGGGGGTGTCCGAGACCCAGTACTTC
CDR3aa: CASSPGLAGEGVSETQYF

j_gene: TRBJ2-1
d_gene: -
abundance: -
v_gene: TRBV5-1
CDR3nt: TGCGCCAGCAGCGATACAGAATTTAATAATGAGCAGTTCTTC
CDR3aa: CASSDTEFNNEQFF

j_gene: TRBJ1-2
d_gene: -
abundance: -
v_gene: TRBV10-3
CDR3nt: TGTGCCATCAGTGAGTCCGCCAGAAACTATGGCTACACCTTC
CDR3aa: CAISESARNYGYTF